The following is a T cell receptor beta chain sequence with its context. What it binds is unknown. This table comes from immunoSEQ multiplex PCR, and its TCRdb copy is limited to in-frame clones, with some not included. The data contain roughly 76,000 clones, just under 75% of them singletons. This record comes from a study of radiotherapy plus CTLA-4 blockade in lung cancer. Whole-study context: Among enrolled patients, roughly 20% responded and about 30% achieved disease control. Whole-study results and caveats: With interferon-beta, early dynamics of blood T cell clones were reported to best predict response. After radiotherapy and ipilimumab, tumor-derived clones expanded in peripheral blood.

The CDR3 consists of 18 residues. V usage is TRBV21-1 and J usage is TRBJ2-7; the DNA was not used to check the table's D call, TRBD1. TRBV21-1 is a pseudogene. Sequencing used peripheral blood, obtained from a patient treated with radiotherapy plus ipilimumab. This TCR was sampled from a human donor with non-small cell lung cancer whose response to radiotherapy plus ipilimumab could not be evaluated. The CDR3 bases are TGTGCCAGCAGCAAAGTCCTAACGCTCGGGACAGGCTCCTACGAGCAGTACTTC. As protein: CASSKVLTLGTGSYEQYF.